This T cell receptor beta chain came from a study of CD8+ T cells in alopecia areata. The study's findings and limits: Sequencing of scalp samples also captures resident alphabeta T cells of normal skin. Lesional scalp exceeded normal scalp in clonality, especially in alopecia totalis/universalis.

Following RNA extraction, reverse transcription yielded cDNA that acted as the sequencing template. Method: immunoSEQ multiplex PCR; TCRdb's copy keeps in-frame clones and lacks some. The sample lists 150,000 to 200,000 clones, approximately 50% occurring once. Indicated treatment: oral pan-JAK inhibitor, 5-10 mg twice daily. Germline-derived CDR1 and CDR2 are SNHLY and FYNNEI. V dropped 4 bases and J dropped 6 bases, with 9 bases sitting between them. The CDR3 is 13 residues long. As to this clone: Antigen unknown.

This chain links TRBV2 with TRBJ1-4; D gene ambiguous. Material: CD8+ T cells sorted from blood, obtained between weeks 51 and 54, from a patient treated with tofacitinib. This clonotype originated in a human donor with alopecia areata. The CDR3, as DNA: TGTGCCAGCAGTGTGGCGAGGGATGAAAAACTGTTTTTT. Translated, it gives CASSVARDEKLFF.